This record looks at one T cell receptor (beta chain) sequence and its context. Its specificity is unknown. Time point: week 5, during vaccination. Doses of 300 ug of mutant IDH1 20-mer peptide were given with topical imiquimod. Those who donated had recent WHO grade 3 or 4 IDH1-mutant, ATRX-lost astrocytomas. The germline V and J ends were trimmed by 3 bases and 3 bases, with 15 bases remaining between them. Per germline, CDR1 SQVTM and CDR2 ANQGSEA. This CDR3 has 16 amino acids. The data are from a study of a mutant IDH1 vaccine in newly diagnosed glioma. Overall study findings and caveats: Changes in the top peripheral T cell clonotypes seemingly had no bearing on pseudoprogression.

Only in-frame clones appear in the TCRdb table, and some are missing; sequencing was by immunoSEQ multiplex PCR. The table records more than 35,000 clones, approximately 83% of them present only once. V gene TRBV29-1 combines with J gene TRBJ2-6, with a tentative D call TRBD1 (6 bases). The source material was PBMCs, sampled from a glioma patient whose treatment included an IDH1 peptide vaccine. The TCR sequence derives from a middle-aged man with glioma. In nucleotides, the CDR3 is TGCAGCGTTGACCAAACAGGGAAGGATGGGGCCAACGTCCTGACTTTC. It specifies CSVDQTGKDGANVLTF.